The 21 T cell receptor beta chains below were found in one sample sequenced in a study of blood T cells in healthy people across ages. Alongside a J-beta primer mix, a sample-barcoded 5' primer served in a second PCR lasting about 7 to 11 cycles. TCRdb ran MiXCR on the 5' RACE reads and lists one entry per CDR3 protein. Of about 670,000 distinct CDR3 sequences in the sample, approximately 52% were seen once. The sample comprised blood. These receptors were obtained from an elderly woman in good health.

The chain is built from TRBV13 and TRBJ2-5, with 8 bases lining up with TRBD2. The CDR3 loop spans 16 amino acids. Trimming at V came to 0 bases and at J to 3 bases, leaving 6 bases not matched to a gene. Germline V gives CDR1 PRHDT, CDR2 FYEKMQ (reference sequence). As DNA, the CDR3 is TGTGCCAGCAGCTTAGGCCGTCGAGCGGGGGAAGAGACCCAGTACTTC. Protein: CASSLGRRAGEETQYF.

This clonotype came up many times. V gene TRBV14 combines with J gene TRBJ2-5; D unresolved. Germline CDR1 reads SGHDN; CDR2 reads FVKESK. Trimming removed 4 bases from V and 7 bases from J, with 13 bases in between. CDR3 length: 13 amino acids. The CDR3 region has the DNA TGTGCCAGCAGCCCTCAGGACGGCGGGACCCAGTACTTC. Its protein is CASSPQDGGTQYF.

The CDR3 region is CASSEPQTYGYTF. The CDR3 bases are TGTGCCAGCAGTGAGCCGCAGACCTATGGCTACACCTTC. The chain couples TRBV25-1 to TRBJ1-2; D not resolved. Germline CDR1 and CDR2: MGHDK and SYGVNS. This CDR3 comprises 13 residues. V dropped 3 bases and J dropped 4 bases, with 9 bases sitting between them.

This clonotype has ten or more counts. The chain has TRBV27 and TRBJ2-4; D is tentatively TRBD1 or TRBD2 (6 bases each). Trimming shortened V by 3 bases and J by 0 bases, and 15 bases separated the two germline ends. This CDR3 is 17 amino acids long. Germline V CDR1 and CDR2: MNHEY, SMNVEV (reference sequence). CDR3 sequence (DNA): TGTGCCAGCAGTTTGATCTCGGGGGCACTAGCCAAAAACATTCAGTACTTC. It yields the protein CASSLISGALAKNIQYF.

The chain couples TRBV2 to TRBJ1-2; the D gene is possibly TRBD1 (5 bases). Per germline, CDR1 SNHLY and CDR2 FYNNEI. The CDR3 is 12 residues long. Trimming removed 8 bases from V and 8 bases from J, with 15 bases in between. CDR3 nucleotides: TGTGCCAGCGGCGGGACGGGAGGCGGCTACACCTTC. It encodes CASGGTGGGYTF. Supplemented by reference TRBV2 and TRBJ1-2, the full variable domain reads EPEVTQTPSHQVTQMGQEVILRCVPISNHLYFYWYRQILGQKVEFLVSFYNNEISEKSEIFDDQFSVERPDGSNFTLKIRSTKLEDSAMYFCASGGTGGGYTFGSGTRLTVV.

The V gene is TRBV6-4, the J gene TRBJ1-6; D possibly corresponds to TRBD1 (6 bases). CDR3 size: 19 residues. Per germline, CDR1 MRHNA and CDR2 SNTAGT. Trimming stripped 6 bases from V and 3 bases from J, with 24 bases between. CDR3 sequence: CASRFDWDMPKFYNSPLHF. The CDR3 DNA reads TGTGCCAGCAGATTCGATTGGGACATGCCCAAATTCTATAATTCACCCCTCCACTTT.

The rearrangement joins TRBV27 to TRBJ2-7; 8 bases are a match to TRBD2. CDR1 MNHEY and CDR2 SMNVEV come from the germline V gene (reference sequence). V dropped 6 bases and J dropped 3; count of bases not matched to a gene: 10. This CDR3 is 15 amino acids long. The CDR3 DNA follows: TGTGCCAGCAGACCAGGGACTAGTTTTGACTACGAGCAGTACTTC. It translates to CASRPGTSFDYEQYF.

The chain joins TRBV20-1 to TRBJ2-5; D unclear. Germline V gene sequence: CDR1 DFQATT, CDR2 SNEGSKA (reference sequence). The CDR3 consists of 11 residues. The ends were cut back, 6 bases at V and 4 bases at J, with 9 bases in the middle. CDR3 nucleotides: TGCAGTGCCACGGATGGAGAGACCCAGTACTTC. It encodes CSATDGETQYF.

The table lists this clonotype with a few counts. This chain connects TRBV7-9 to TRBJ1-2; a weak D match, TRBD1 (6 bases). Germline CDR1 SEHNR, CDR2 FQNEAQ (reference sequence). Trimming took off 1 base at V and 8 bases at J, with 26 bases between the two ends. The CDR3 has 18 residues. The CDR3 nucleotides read TGTGCCAGCAGCTTAGAAGTGGGACGATCTGGGGGCGGTCGAGGCTACACCTTC. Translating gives CASSLEVGRSGGGRGYTF.

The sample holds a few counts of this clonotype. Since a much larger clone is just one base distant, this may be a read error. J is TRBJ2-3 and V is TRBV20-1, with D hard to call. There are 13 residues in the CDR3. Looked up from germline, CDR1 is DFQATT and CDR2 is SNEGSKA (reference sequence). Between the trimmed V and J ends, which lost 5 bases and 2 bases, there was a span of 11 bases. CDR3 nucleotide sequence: TGCAGTGCTCCGGCAGATTCCACAGATACGCAGTATTTT. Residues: CSAPADSTDTQYF.

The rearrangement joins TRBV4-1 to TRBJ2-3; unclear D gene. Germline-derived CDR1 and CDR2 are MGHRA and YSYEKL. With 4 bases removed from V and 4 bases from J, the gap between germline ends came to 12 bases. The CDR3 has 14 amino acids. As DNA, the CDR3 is TGCGCCAGCAGCCCTTCACGGAGCGCAGATACGCAGTATTTT. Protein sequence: CASSPSRSADTQYF.

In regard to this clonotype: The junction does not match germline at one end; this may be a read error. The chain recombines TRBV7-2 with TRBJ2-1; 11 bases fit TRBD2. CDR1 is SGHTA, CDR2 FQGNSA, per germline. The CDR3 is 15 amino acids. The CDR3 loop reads CASSRSGGAYNGQFF. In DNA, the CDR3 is TGTGCCAGCAGTCGTAGCGGGGGGGCCTACAATGGGCAGTTCTTC.

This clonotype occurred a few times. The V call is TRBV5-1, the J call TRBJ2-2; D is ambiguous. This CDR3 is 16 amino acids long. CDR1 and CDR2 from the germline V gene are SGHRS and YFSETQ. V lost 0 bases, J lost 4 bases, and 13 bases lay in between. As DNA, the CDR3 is TGCGCCAGCAGCTTGGTACCTATTTTGGGCACCGGGGAGCTGTTTTTT. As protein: CASSLVPILGTGELFF.

The CDR3 bases are TGCAGCGCCAACAGGGGTGGGAACGAGCAGTACTTC. This sequence encodes CSANRGGNEQYF. This chain uses TRBV29-1 with TRBJ2-7; 7 nucleotides line up with TRBD1. Germline V CDR1 and CDR2: SQVTM, ANQGSEA. The V gene end was trimmed by 7 bases and the J gene end by 5 bases; junction bases not matched to a gene: 8. The CDR3 has 12 amino acids.

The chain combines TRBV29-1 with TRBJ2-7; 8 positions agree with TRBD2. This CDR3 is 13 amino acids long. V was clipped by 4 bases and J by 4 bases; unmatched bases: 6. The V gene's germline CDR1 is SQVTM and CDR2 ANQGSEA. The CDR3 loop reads CSVGGLGGYEQYF. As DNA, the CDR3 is TGCAGCGTTGGGGGACTAGGAGGGTACGAGCAGTACTTC.

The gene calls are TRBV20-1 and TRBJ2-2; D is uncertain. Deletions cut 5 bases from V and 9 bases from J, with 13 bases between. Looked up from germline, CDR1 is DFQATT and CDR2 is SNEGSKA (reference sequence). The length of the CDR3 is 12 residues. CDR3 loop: CSARPGGRELFF. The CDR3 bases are TGCAGTGCTCGACCTGGTGGCAGGGAGCTGTTTTTT.

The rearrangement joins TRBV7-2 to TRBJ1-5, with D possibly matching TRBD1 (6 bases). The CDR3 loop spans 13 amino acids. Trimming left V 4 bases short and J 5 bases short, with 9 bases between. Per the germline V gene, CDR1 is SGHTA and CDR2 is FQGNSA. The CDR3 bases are TGTGCCAGCAGCTCAGGGGACGATCAGCCCCAGCATTTT. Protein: CASSSGDDQPQHF.

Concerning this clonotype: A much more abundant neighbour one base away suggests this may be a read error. CDR3 sequence: CASSYTSGAYNEQYF. In nucleotides, the CDR3 is TGTGCCAGCAGTTATACGAGCGGAGCATACAATGAGCAGTACTTC. The chain employs TRBV6-5 and TRBJ2-7; D perhaps matches TRBD2 (5 bases). The germline gives CDR1 MNHEY, CDR2 SVGAGI. The CDR3 is made up of 15 amino acids. Trimming cost V 3 bases and J 7 bases, with 19 bases left between them.

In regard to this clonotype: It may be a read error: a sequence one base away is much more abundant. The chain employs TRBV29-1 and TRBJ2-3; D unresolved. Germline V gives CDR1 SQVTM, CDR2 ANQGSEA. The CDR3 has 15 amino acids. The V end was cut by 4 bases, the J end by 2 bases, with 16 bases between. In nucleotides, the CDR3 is TGCAGCGTTGGCGGCGTAGACTTATTCACAGATACGCAGTATTTT. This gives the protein CSVGGVDLFTDTQYF.

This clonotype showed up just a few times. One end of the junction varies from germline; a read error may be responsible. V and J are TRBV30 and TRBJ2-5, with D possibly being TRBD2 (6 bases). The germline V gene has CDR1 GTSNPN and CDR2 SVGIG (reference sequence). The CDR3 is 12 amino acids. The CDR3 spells CAGSGGQETQYF. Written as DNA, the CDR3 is TGTGCCGGGAGTGGAGGGCAAGAGACCCAGTACTTC.

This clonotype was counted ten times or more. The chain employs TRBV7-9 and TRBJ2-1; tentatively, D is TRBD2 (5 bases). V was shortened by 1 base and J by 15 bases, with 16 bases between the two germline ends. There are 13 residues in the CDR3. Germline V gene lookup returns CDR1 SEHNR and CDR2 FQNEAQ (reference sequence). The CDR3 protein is CASSLDESGRAFF. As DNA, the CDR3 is TGTGCCAGCAGCTTAGATGAATCGGGAAGGGCGTTCTTC.